This T cell receptor (beta chain) is from a study of control samples from healthy donors and cancer patients. Generated by immunoSEQ multiplex PCR, the TCRdb table keeps only in-frame clones and is missing some. The table records 130,000 or so clones, about 83% of them present only once. V lost 11 bases and J 3 bases, leaving 10 bases between the germline ends. The CDR3 has 11 amino acids. Germline CDR1 ENHRY, CDR2 SYGVKD. The J gene is TRBJ1-2, the V gene TRBV10-3, with D perhaps TRBD1 (5 bases). This TCR came from a man aged 25 to 40 in good health. Sequences were obtained from blood. The CDR3 here is CASGGDYGYTF. The CDR3 nucleotides are TGTGCCTCGGGAGGGGACTATGGCTACACCTTC.